The 23 T cell receptor beta chains presented below share a single source sample, sequenced in a study of radiotherapy plus CTLA-4 blockade in lung cancer listed by TCRdb under 2018. The library was built by means of the immunoSEQ multiplex PCR assay. The clones in this table, taken by TCRdb from immuneACCESS, are in-frame only. Not every clone is retained; where verified, under half of the shortfall comes from an unresolved V gene, and the cause of the rest is unknown. The sample yields 51,000 or so clones; 70% to 90% were counted once. The top ten constitute about 7.2% of the sample. Sequencing used peripheral blood, obtained from a patient treated with radiotherapy plus ipilimumab. The source is a human donor with non-small cell lung cancer whose response to radiotherapy plus ipilimumab could not be evaluated.

The CDR3 coding sequence is TGTGCCAGCAACTCGGGGGAGTGGGGGACAGATACGCAGTATTTT. As protein: CASNSGEWGTDTQYF. The V call is TRBV5-4, the J call TRBJ2-3, with a possible D match to TRBD2 (6 bases). CDR1 is SGHNT, CDR2 YYREEE, per germline (reference sequence). V was clipped by 6 bases and J by 3 bases, with 17 bases between them. The CDR3 sequence is 15 residues long. Together with reference TRBV5-4 and TRBJ2-3, the CDR3 gives the full variable domain: ETGVTQSPTHLIKTRGQQVTLRCSSQSGHNTVSWYQQALGQGPQFIFQYYREEENGRGNFPPRFSGLQFPNYSSELNVNALELDDSALYLCASNSGEWGTDTQYFGPGTRLTVL.

The V and J genes are TRBV6-1 and TRBJ2-5; TRBD2 is a possible D gene (6 bases). The DNA end is more similar to TRBJ2-7, so the J call may be wrong. In germline, CDR1 is MNHNS, CDR2 SASEGT. This CDR3 contains 15 residues. CDR3 in amino acids: CASSENRDFTYEQYF. The DNA for the CDR3 is TGTGCCAGCAGTGAGAACCGGGACTTCACCTACGAGCAGTACTTC.

The chain combines TRBV27 with TRBJ2-7, with a possible D match to TRBD2 (5 bases). The CDR3 has 14 residues. The ends were cut back, 5 bases at V and 6 bases at J, with 17 bases in the middle. Germline V CDR1 and CDR2: MNHEY, SMNVEV (reference sequence). CDR3 coding DNA: TGTGCCAGCAGTCTGAACAGTGTGGAGGTCGAGCAGTACTTC. It translates to CASSLNSVEVEQYF.

The genes are TRBV18 and TRBJ1-1, with D hard to call. The CDR3 runs to 15 residues. Trimming removed 0 bases at V and 1 base at J, with 9 bases between. Germline CDR1 reads KGHSH; CDR2 reads LQKENI. In DNA, the CDR3 is TGTGCCAGCTCACCACCGATGGGAGAGAACACTGAAGCTTTCTTT. Protein: CASSPPMGENTEAFF.

V gene TRBV25-1 combines with J gene TRBJ2-7; TRBD2 agrees at 7 bases. This CDR3 is built from 14 residues. Germline values: CDR1 MGHDK, CDR2 SYGVNS. J lost 2 bases, V lost 6 bases, and 7 bases had no gene match. This CDR3 is CASSSIGGAYEQYF. The CDR3 DNA reads TGTGCCAGCAGCTCAATTGGGGGGGCCTACGAGCAGTACTTC.

This clone was detected once. The chain has TRBV12-2 and TRBJ2-7; the D call of TRBD1 is as the table states it, not checked on the DNA. TRBV12-2 is a known pseudogene. The CDR3 extends over 20 amino acids. The CDR3 nucleotides are TGTGCAAGTCGCTCGCTGGGGGGCAGGGGGGCTAGCGAGACCGTCTACGAGCAGTACTTC. This translates into CASRSLGGRGASETVYEQYF.

The CDR3 spells CASSPRTGGQDEQYF. The CDR3 nucleotides are TGTGCCAGCTCACCCAGGACAGGGGGCCAGGACGAGCAGTACTTC. This chain links TRBV18 with TRBJ2-7, with 11 bases identical to TRBD1. CDR1 is KGHSH, CDR2 LQKENI, per germline. This CDR3 region has 15 residues. After removal of 3 bases from V and 5 bases from J, the junction contained 6 bases not matched to a gene.

The rearrangement joins TRBV2 to TRBJ2-5; 9 nucleotides agree with TRBD2. The V gene's germline CDR1 is SNHLY and CDR2 FYNNEI. The CDR3 runs 13 residues. Trimming at V came to 7 bases and at J to 3 bases, leaving 3 bases not matched to a gene. CDR3 in DNA: TGTGCCAGCAAAATAGCGGGGGAAGAGACCCAGTACTTC. It codes for CASKIAGEETQYF.

This chain's CDR3 is CASSAGQGGLDTIYF. The CDR3 DNA sequence: TGTGCCAGCAGCGCCGGACAGGGGGGATTGGACACCATATATTTT. This chain links TRBV9 with TRBJ1-3; 10 bases are a match to TRBD1. The trim removed 3 bases at V and 8 bases at J, leaving 8 bases unmatched. The CDR3 has 15 amino acids. Germline V gives CDR1 SGDLS, CDR2 YYNGEE.

This clone was counted a single time. V usage is TRBV18 and J usage is TRBJ2-4; 10 nucleotides match TRBD2. The V gene end was trimmed by 0 bases and the J gene end by 6 bases; junction bases not matched to a gene: 5. This CDR3 is 16 amino acids long. The V gene's germline CDR1 is KGHSH and CDR2 LQKENI. CDR3 in DNA: TGTGCCAGCTCACCACCGGAGGCTAGCGGGGGAAACATTCAGTACTTC. Encoded protein: CASSPPEASGGNIQYF. Looking up the rest from reference TRBV18 and TRBJ2-4 gives the full variable domain: NAGVMQNPRHLVRRRGQEARLRCSPMKGHSHVYWYRQLPEEGLKFMVYLQKENIIDESGMPKERFSAEFPKEGPSILRIQQVVRGDSAAYFCASSPPEASGGNIQYFGAGTRLSVL.

The chain is built from TRBV2 and TRBJ1-5; 8 bases agree with TRBD1. CDR1 is SNHLY and CDR2 is FYNNEI in the germline V gene. V lost 7 bases, J lost 4 bases, and 3 bases stayed unmatched. This CDR3 comprises 13 residues. The CDR3 here is CASMRQGNQPQHF. The CDR3 DNA follows: TGTGCCAGCATGCGACAGGGGAATCAGCCCCAGCATTTT.

This rearrangement joins TRBV27 to TRBJ2-2, with D tentatively TRBD2 (5 bases). V dropped 7 bases and J dropped 4 bases, with 16 bases sitting between them. CDR1 is MNHEY and CDR2 is SMNVEV in the germline V gene (reference sequence). This CDR3 spans 15 amino acids. CDR3 coding DNA: TGTGCCAGCAATAGGGCTCCCGCGGGCACCGGGGAGCTGTTTTTT. As protein: CASNRAPAGTGELFF.

The chain couples TRBV21-1 to TRBJ2-2; whether TRBD1, the table's D call, matches the DNA was not checked. TRBV21-1 is a listed pseudogene. This CDR3 is built from 15 residues. DNA for the CDR3: TGTGCCAGCAGCACTGACAGGGGGCGCGCCGGGGAGCTGTTTTTT. Protein product: CASSTDRGRAGELFF.

On this clone itself: The identical CDR3 is also encoded by other nucleotide sequences in the sample. The rearrangement joins TRBV5-1 to TRBJ2-2; the D gene is possibly TRBD1 (6 bases). Trimming removed 2 bases at V and 5 bases at J, with 7 bases between. Germline lookup yields CDR1 SGHRS and CDR2 YFSETQ. This CDR3 region has 13 residues. CDR3 nucleotides: TGCGCCAGCAGCTTACAGGGTACCGGGGAGCTGTTTTTT. This sequence encodes CASSLQGTGELFF.

CDR3 in amino acids: CASTMGLYTGELFF. The CDR3 region has the DNA TGTGCCAGCACTATGGGACTTTACACCGGGGAGCTGTTTTTT. The rearrangement joins TRBV7-2 to TRBJ2-2, with D perhaps TRBD2 (6 bases). Trimming took off 7 bases at V and 3 bases at J, with 12 bases between the two ends. CDR1 and CDR2 from the germline V gene are SGHTA and FQGNSA. CDR3 size: 14 residues.

This clone was picked up a small number of times. This chain joins TRBV9 and TRBJ2-7, with D perhaps matching TRBD1 (6 bases). CDR3 length: 14 amino acids. Germline V gene sequence: CDR1 SGDLS, CDR2 YYNGEE. Trimming stripped 3 bases from V and 6 bases from J, with 16 bases between. The CDR3 spells CASSALTGLGEQYF. The CDR3 DNA reads TGTGCCAGCAGCGCGCTAACAGGGTTGGGCGAGCAGTACTTC.

The chain uses TRBV5-1 and TRBJ2-1; 9 bases fit TRBD2. The CDR3 is 16 residues long. The J segment lost 5 bases and the V segment lost 0 bases, leaving 6 bases of the junction unmatched. In germline, CDR1 is SGHRS, CDR2 YFSETQ. The CDR3 region has the DNA TGCGCCAGCAGCTTGGGGAGTAGCGGGAGCCACAATGAGCAGTTCTTC. Its protein product is CASSLGSSGSHNEQFF.

The chain links TRBV6-5 to TRBJ2-7; tentatively, D is TRBD1 (6 bases). Trimming took 0 bases from V and 2 from J, leaving 8 bases between them. From germline, CDR1 is MNHEY and CDR2 SVGAGI. The CDR3 has 14 residues. The CDR3 reads CASSYSSGAYEQYF. The CDR3 bases are TGTGCCAGCAGTTACTCCTCAGGGGCCTACGAGCAGTACTTC.

The chain uses TRBV19 and TRBJ1-1; TRBD1 is a possible D gene (6 bases). The germline V and J ends were trimmed by 6 bases and 8 bases, with 19 bases remaining between them. The CDR3 has 14 residues. The germline V gene encodes CDR1 LNHDA and CDR2 SQIVND (reference sequence). For the CDR3, the DNA is TGTGCCAGTAGGAGAGGTCACAGGGCTTCCGAAGCTTTCTTT. Amino acid sequence: CASRRGHRASEAFF.

The V gene is TRBV9, the J gene TRBJ1-1, with a weak D call TRBD1 (6 bases). Germline V gene sequence: CDR1 SGDLS, CDR2 YYNGEE. This CDR3 comprises 14 residues. V was trimmed by 4 bases and J by 4 bases, leaving 14 bases between them. CDR3 protein: CASSPGQPITEAFF. CDR3 nucleotide sequence: TGTGCCAGCAGCCCGGGACAACCGATCACTGAAGCTTTCTTT.

This clone came up once. The CDR3 DNA follows: TGTGCCAGCAGCCCTTCTAGCGGAGCCTACAATGAGCAGTTCTTC. Residues: CASSPSSGAYNEQFF. The chain combines TRBV7-2 with TRBJ2-1, with TRBD2 matching 7 bases. J lost 2 bases, V lost 5 bases, and 6 bases had no gene match. The CDR3 length is 15 residues. Germline lookup yields CDR1 SGHTA and CDR2 FQGNSA.

This chain connects TRBV19 to TRBJ1-1; D is ambiguous. The V end lost 8 bases, the J end lost 4 bases, and 14 bases lay between the germline ends. CDR1 and CDR2 (germline): LNHDA, SQIVND (reference sequence). The CDR3 sequence is 13 residues long. The DNA for the CDR3 is TGTGCCAGTTCCCTCGGGAGGTCCACTGAAGCTTTCTTT. Its translation: CASSLGRSTEAFF.

The V call is TRBV7-2, the J call TRBJ2-5; the match to TRBD2 covers 7 bases. This CDR3 is 15 amino acids long. With V trimmed by 5 bases and J by 7 bases, 13 bases remained unmatched. Germline-derived CDR1 and CDR2 are SGHTA and FQGNSA. CDR3 coding DNA: TGTGCCAGCAGCCTCGGGACTATGGCAGTACGGACCCAGTACTTC. Translating gives CASSLGTMAVRTQYF.